The next 18 T cell receptor beta chains were all read from a single sample in a study of CD8+ T cells in alopecia areata. RNA extraction and reverse transcription yielded cDNA as sequencing template. Measured with immunoSEQ multiplex PCR; TCRdb has only the in-frame clones, and not every one. Found here are some 99,000 clones, 40% to 45% of them singletons; the top ten hold 0.6% to 0.85%. Sequencing was done on a sample of CD4+ T cells sorted from blood. The receptors were gathered from a human donor with alopecia areata.

The J gene is TRBJ2-5, the V gene TRBV29-1, with D unclear. The length of the CDR3 is 12 residues. Germline V lookup: CDR1 SQVTM, CDR2 ANQGSEA. Trimming left V 6 bases short and J 4 bases short, with 12 bases between. The CDR3 reads CSVREVGETQYF. In DNA, the CDR3 is TGCAGCGTACGAGAGGTGGGAGAGACCCAGTACTTC.

V gene TRBV29-1 combines with J gene TRBJ1-1; 10 nucleotides align to TRBD1. Germline lookup yields CDR1 SQVTM and CDR2 ANQGSEA. The V gene end was trimmed by 6 bases and the J gene end by 11 bases; junction bases not matched to a gene: 15. The length of the CDR3 is 14 residues. CDR3: CSVTTGGAGLWAFF. CDR3 coding DNA: TGCAGCGTAACGACAGGGGGCGCGGGTTTGTGGGCTTTCTTT.

The genes are TRBV30 and TRBJ2-1; 10 nucleotides agree with TRBD2. The CDR3 has 13 amino acids. After removal of 3 bases from V and 6 bases from J, the junction contained 2 bases not matched to a gene. Germline CDR1 and CDR2: GTSNPN and SVGIG (reference sequence). CDR3 sequence (DNA): TGTGCCTGGAGCGGGACTAGCGTCAATGAGCAGTTCTTC. Its protein product is CAWSGTSVNEQFF.

This chain links TRBV5-1 with TRBJ1-1, with D uncertain. The length of the CDR3 is 16 residues. V lost 0 bases to trimming and J lost 1 base, with 13 bases between them. The germline CDR1 and CDR2 sequences are SGHRS and YFSETQ. CDR3 sequence (DNA): TGCGCCAGCAGCTTGGGTCTGTCCCTGAGGAACACTGAAGCTTTCTTT. Its protein product is CASSLGLSLRNTEAFF.

This clone was observed a handful of times. The chain couples TRBV7-8 to TRBJ2-1; unclear D gene. Trimming took off 0 bases at V and 10 bases at J, with 13 bases between the two ends. CDR1 and CDR2 (germline): SGHVS, FQNEAQ. This CDR3 has 14 amino acids. The CDR3 here is CASSLALGRREQFF. In DNA, the CDR3 is TGTGCCAGCAGCTTAGCGTTGGGTAGGCGGGAGCAGTTCTTC.

V gene TRBV29-1 combines with J gene TRBJ2-7; D gene ambiguous. This CDR3 is 13 amino acids long. CDR1 is SQVTM and CDR2 is ANQGSEA in the germline V gene. The V and J ends lost 2 bases and 2 bases respectively, with 10 bases between them. The CDR3 reads CSVESDTTYEQYF. The CDR3, as DNA: TGCAGCGTTGAATCGGATACAACCTACGAGCAGTACTTC.

This chain links TRBV6-5 with TRBJ2-3, with 7 bases fitting TRBD2. V lost 4 bases to trimming and J lost 5 bases; unmatched junction nucleotides: 3. CDR3 length: 13 residues. Germline CDR1 and CDR2: MNHEY and SVGAGI. CDR3 residues: CASSSSGEDTQYF. DNA for the CDR3: TGTGCCAGCAGTTCCAGCGGGGAAGATACGCAGTATTTT.

The chain carries TRBV9 and TRBJ1-6, with D perhaps TRBD1 (5 bases). Germline V lookup: CDR1 SGDLS, CDR2 YYNGEE. This CDR3 is built from 15 residues. V was cut by 2 bases and J by 12 bases, with 18 bases left in between. The CDR3 DNA sequence: TGTGCCAGCAGCGTGGGGGACGGCGCGCGTGGACCCCTCCACTTT. Translation: CASSVGDGARGPLHF.

CDR3: CAWSVQTGVNYGYTF. The CDR3 DNA is TGTGCCTGGAGTGTACAGACAGGAGTTAACTATGGCTACACCTTC. The chain couples TRBV30 to TRBJ1-2; a possible D gene is TRBD1 (6 bases). The CDR3 is made up of 15 amino acids. V was trimmed by 0 bases and J by 1 base, leaving 12 bases between them. Germline V gene data show CDR1 as GTSNPN and CDR2 as SVGIG (reference sequence).

The CDR3 loop reads CASSPASGADTQYF. In nucleotides, the CDR3 is TGCGCCAGCAGCCCTGCTAGCGGGGCAGATACGCAGTATTTT. V is TRBV5-1 and J is TRBJ2-3; 9 bases are a match to TRBD2. Germline V gene lookup returns CDR1 SGHRS and CDR2 YFSETQ. CDR3 length: 14 amino acids. Trimming at V came to 4 bases and at J to 4 bases, leaving 4 bases not matched to a gene.

This clone was picked up a small number of times. The V gene is TRBV30, the J gene TRBJ2-1; D unresolved. The CDR3 extends over 13 amino acids. Germline CDR1 and CDR2: GTSNPN and SVGIG (reference sequence). The ends were cut back, 0 bases at V and 12 bases at J, with 15 bases in the middle. Here the CDR3 reads CAWSVMQAVGQFF. CDR3 nucleotide sequence: TGTGCCTGGAGTGTAATGCAGGCTGTAGGGCAGTTCTTC.

The chain joins TRBV29-1 to TRBJ1-4; weak D call: TRBD1 (5 bases). This CDR3 is built from 15 residues. Per germline, CDR1 SQVTM and CDR2 ANQGSEA. V was clipped by 6 bases and J by 7 bases, with 21 bases between them. DNA for the CDR3: TGCAGCGTCCCCGGGACCCAGTGGGGTGTTGAAAAACTGTTTTTT. Protein product: CSVPGTQWGVEKLFF. Full variable domain (outside the CDR3, taken from reference TRBV29-1 and TRBJ1-4): SAVISQKPSRDICQRGTSLTIQCQVDSQVTMMFWYRQQPGQSLTLIATANQGSEATYESGFVIDKFPISRPNLTFSTLTVSNMSPEDSSIYLCSVPGTQWGVEKLFFGSGTQLSVL.

This clone was observed a handful of times. The chain joins TRBV23-1 to TRBJ1-5; D is perhaps TRBD1 (5 bases). Being an ORF, TRBV23-1 has a function that is uncertain. V was pared by 9 bases and J by 3 bases, with 18 bases between. This CDR3 is 15 amino acids long. CDR3 amino acids: CARGTTRELNQPQHF. In DNA, the CDR3 is TGCGCCAGGGGGACCACCCGAGAGCTCAATCAGCCCCAGCATTTT.

The chain couples TRBV5-1 to TRBJ2-1; no firm D call. Germline CDR1 reads SGHRS; CDR2 reads YFSETQ. The CDR3 runs 13 residues. The ends were cut back, 0 bases at V and 5 bases at J, with 6 bases in the middle. The CDR3 is CASSLGLDNEQFF. DNA of the CDR3: TGCGCCAGCAGCTTGGGTCTGGACAATGAGCAGTTCTTC.

The genes are TRBV6-6 and TRBJ2-7, with TRBD2 as a possible D gene (5 bases). Trimming took 5 bases from V and 6 from J, leaving 23 bases between them. CDR3 length: 16 amino acids. Germline assignment: CDR1 MNHNY and CDR2 SVGAGI (reference sequence). The CDR3 bases are TGTGCCAGCAGTCGTCTCGGGGTCTTAGGAGGCCTCGAGCAGTACTTC. It translates to CASSRLGVLGGLEQYF.

V gene TRBV29-1 combines with J gene TRBJ2-5, with 8 bases lining up with TRBD1. The CDR3 is 11 amino acids. Germline V lookup: CDR1 SQVTM, CDR2 ANQGSEA. With V trimmed by 5 bases and J by 5 bases, 1 base remained unmatched. CDR3: CSVYRGETQYF. The CDR3 nucleotides are TGCAGCGTTTACAGGGGGGAGACCCAGTACTTC.

This clone was detected a few times. The J gene is TRBJ2-7, the V gene TRBV28, with a tentative D call TRBD1 (6 bases). This CDR3 comprises 13 residues. V gave up 4 bases and J gave up 3 bases, with 10 bases separating them. CDR1 is MDHEN and CDR2 is SYDVKM in the germline V gene. This chain's CDR3 is CASSSGQSYEQYF. The CDR3 nucleotides are TGTGCCAGCAGTTCGGGACAAAGCTACGAGCAGTACTTC.

This clone was seen a few times. The gene calls are TRBV29-1 and TRBJ1-2; perhaps TRBD1 as D (6 bases). The CDR3 is 10 residues long. In germline, CDR1 is SQVTM, CDR2 ANQGSEA. Trimming pared 2 bases from V and 14 bases from J, leaving 12 bases between. CDR3 sequence reads: CSVEIDRSTF. DNA of the CDR3: TGCAGCGTTGAAATCGACAGGTCGACCTTC.